The present T cell receptor (beta chain) was sequenced within a study of OX40 agonist ivuxolimab in advanced cancers. Clones were sequenced by immunoSEQ multiplex PCR, and TCRdb holds only the in-frame ones, with some missing. The data show around 69,000 clones, 75% to 85% seen once. V lost 4 bases and J lost 0, with 15 bases in between. Germline CDR1 and CDR2: MGHDK and SYGVNS. The CDR3 is made up of 16 amino acids. The material sequenced was CD4+ or CD8+ T cells sorted from blood, taken in a trial of the OX40 agonist ivuxolimab. This clonotype was sampled from an adult with an advanced solid tumor such as melanoma, head and neck, liver or kidney cancer. The rearrangement uses TRBV25-1 and TRBJ1-1; a possible D gene is TRBD1 (5 bases). DNA for the CDR3: TGTGCCAGCAGTGCCCCCACGAGGGGAATGAACACTGAAGCTTTCTTT. Encoded protein: CASSAPTRGMNTEAFF.